This entry lists 32 T cell receptor beta chains sequenced from one sample in a study of blood T cell repertoires in COVID-19. Generated by immunoSEQ multiplex PCR, the TCRdb table keeps only in-frame clones and is missing some. The repertoire holds around 310,000 clones, with 89% as singletons. Sequencing used peripheral blood. The receptors stem from a woman aged 55-70 years with acute or convalescent COVID-19.

The V call is TRBV5-1, the J call TRBJ1-6; possible D gene TRBD1, 5 bases. Germline V gives CDR1 SGHRS, CDR2 YFSETQ. The CDR3 contains 16 residues. Trimming pared 0 bases from V and 3 bases from J, leaving 10 bases between. The CDR3 bases are TGCGCCAGCAGCTTGGCCGGCCAGGGCTATAATTCACCCCTCCACTTT. Protein sequence: CASSLAGQGYNSPLHF.

The V call is TRBV19, the J call TRBJ2-7, with TRBD2 matching 8 bases. Per the germline V gene, CDR1 is LNHDA and CDR2 is SQIVND (reference sequence). Germline trimming cut 5 bases from V and 3 bases from J; bases unmatched to any gene: 6. The CDR3 contains 14 residues. CDR3 sequence reads: CASSAGTRGYEQYF. As DNA, the CDR3 is TGTGCCAGTAGTGCCGGGACTAGGGGCTACGAGCAGTACTTC.

The V call is TRBV6-2 or TRBV6-3, the J call TRBJ1-2; the D gene is possibly TRBD1 (5 bases). The germline V gene has CDR1 MNHEY and CDR2 SVGEGT. The V gene lost 0 bases and the J gene lost 1 base, with 12 bases spanning the gap. The CDR3 has 16 residues. CDR3 sequence reads: CASSYSPQGFNYGYTF. The CDR3 bases are TGTGCCAGCAGTTACTCGCCCCAGGGATTTAACTATGGCTACACCTTC.

Comments on this clone: Different DNA sequences within this sample yield the same CDR3. The chain uses TRBV2 and TRBJ1-6; 9 bases match TRBD1. V lost 6 bases, J lost 6 bases, and 3 bases stayed unmatched. The CDR3 totals 14 residues. Per the germline V gene, CDR1 is SNHLY and CDR2 is FYNNEI. The CDR3 sequence is CASSPGQGNSPLHF. In nucleotides, the CDR3 is TGTGCCAGCAGCCCGGGACAGGGTAATTCACCCCTCCACTTT.

The chain couples TRBV9 to TRBJ2-2; tentatively, D is TRBD1 (5 bases). Germline V gene data show CDR1 as SGDLS and CDR2 as YYNGEE. The germline V and J ends were trimmed by 3 bases and 2 bases, with 14 bases remaining between them. This CDR3 comprises 16 residues. CDR3 sequence reads: CASSARQLPNTGELFF. CDR3 DNA sequence: TGTGCCAGCAGCGCCCGACAGCTCCCCAACACCGGGGAGCTGTTTTTT.

This sequence joins TRBV27 and TRBJ1-2; 10 bases line up with TRBD1. Trimming took 8 bases from V and 7 from J; bases not matched to a gene: 7. Per the germline V gene, CDR1 is MNHEY and CDR2 is SMNVEV (reference sequence). CDR3 length: 13 residues. CDR3 sequence (DNA): TGTGCCAGCCTTTCGGGACAGGGGTTTGGCTACACCTTC. Protein: CASLSGQGFGYTF.

This chain connects TRBV5-1 to TRBJ2-5; 9 positions match TRBD2. The CDR3 covers 15 residues. Trimming at V came to 3 bases and at J to 5 bases, leaving 8 bases not matched to a gene. CDR1 SGHRS and CDR2 YFSETQ come from the germline V gene. The CDR3 sequence: CASSSAGGPGETQYF. DNA of the CDR3: TGCGCCAGCAGCTCGGCGGGAGGGCCGGGGGAGACCCAGTACTTC.

This rearrangement joins TRBV3-1 (or the pseudogene TRBV3-2) to TRBJ1-5; D is perhaps TRBD1 (6 bases). This CDR3 contains 14 residues. The germline V gene has CDR1 LGHDT and CDR2 YNNKEL (reference sequence). Trimming removed 1 base at V and 9 bases at J, with 13 bases between. The CDR3 bases are TGTGCCAGCAGCCAAGGGCAGGGGAGGGGGCCCCAGCATTTT. Translation: CASSQGQGRGPQHF.

V gene TRBV27 combines with J gene TRBJ1-2, with D tentatively TRBD1 (5 bases). This CDR3 is built from 14 residues. The germline V gene has CDR1 MNHEY and CDR2 SMNVEV (reference sequence). V lost 7 bases, J lost 4 bases, and 16 bases lay in between. In nucleotides, the CDR3 is TGTGCCAGCACCAAATGGGGGGACGGCTATGGCTACACCTTC. This codes for CASTKWGDGYGYTF.

On this clone: One junction end does not reproduce the germline sequence, and a read error may be involved. This chain uses TRBV15 with TRBJ1-2, with D unclear. The CDR3 has 13 residues. The germline gives CDR1 LNHNV, CDR2 YYDKDF (reference sequence). CDR3: CATSGDMNYGYTF. The CDR3 bases are TGTGCCACCAGCGGAGACATGAACTATGGCTACACCTTC.

The chain joins TRBV5-1 to TRBJ2-7; no reliable D call. The V gene lost 0 bases and the J gene lost 3 bases, with 10 bases spanning the gap. Germline V lookup: CDR1 SGHRS, CDR2 YFSETQ. The CDR3 length is 14 residues. CDR3 protein: CASSLDRHHYEQYF. CDR3 DNA: TGCGCCAGCAGCTTGGACCGACACCACTACGAGCAGTACTTC.

The V gene is TRBV6-6, the J gene TRBJ1-5; maybe TRBD1 (5 bases). The CDR3 runs to 14 residues. Trimming cost V 3 bases and J 3 bases, with 9 bases left between them. The germline V gene has CDR1 MNHNY and CDR2 SVGAGI (reference sequence). The CDR3 spells CASSYSDTNQPQHF. In DNA form, the CDR3 reads TGTGCCAGCAGTTATTCGGACACCAATCAGCCCCAGCATTTT.

This chain uses TRBV28 with TRBJ2-1; 9 bases fit TRBD2. There are 14 residues in the CDR3. V gave up 4 bases and J gave up 7 bases; unmatched junction bases: 5. The V gene's germline CDR1 is MDHEN and CDR2 SYDVKM. The CDR3 coding sequence is TGTGCCAGCAGTTGGGGCGGGGGGGCAAATGAGCAGTTCTTC. It codes for CASSWGGGANEQFF.

This chain uses TRBV23-1 with TRBJ2-7, with a possible D match to TRBD1 (5 bases). TRBV23-1 is marked as an open reading frame, function uncertain. The germline V and J ends were trimmed by 5 bases and 6 bases, with 14 bases remaining between them. This CDR3 region has 13 residues. CDR3 region: CASSRIRVREQYF. CDR3 bases: TGCGCCAGCAGTAGGATCAGGGTTCGCGAGCAGTACTTC.

The chain combines TRBV19 with TRBJ1-1; D may be TRBD1 (6 bases). The CDR3 spans 17 residues. Germline V CDR1 and CDR2: LNHDA, SQIVND (reference sequence). V lost 3 bases and J lost 0, with 17 bases in between. CDR3 nucleotide sequence: TGTGCCAGTAGTATGGGGGCAGGTAACCCCATGAACACTGAAGCTTTCTTT. This codes for CASSMGAGNPMNTEAFF.

The V gene is TRBV29-1, the J gene TRBJ2-3; 7 bases agree with TRBD1. V lost 6 bases to trimming and J lost 3 bases; unmatched junction nucleotides: 3. Germline V lookup: CDR1 SQVTM, CDR2 ANQGSEA. This CDR3 is 12 amino acids long. This CDR3 reads CSVRQGTDTQYF. CDR3 nucleotide sequence: TGCAGCGTCCGACAGGGAACAGATACGCAGTATTTT.

There are many counts of this clone. The V gene is TRBV28, the J gene TRBJ1-2; 9 positions agree with TRBD1. V shed 5 bases, J shed 4 bases, and the junction held 14 bases outside the gene matches. This CDR3 has 17 residues. In germline, CDR1 is MDHEN, CDR2 SYDVKM. Here the CDR3 DNA reads TGTGCCAGCAGTCCTCCTCCTCACAGGGGGCGCAGCTATGGCTACACCTTC. Translated, it gives CASSPPPHRGRSYGYTF.

This sequence joins TRBV5-1 and TRBJ2-2; 12 bases are a match to TRBD2. CDR3 length equals 18 residues. Unmatched junction bases numbered 8, after V lost 5 bases and J lost 0 bases. The V gene's germline CDR1 is SGHRS and CDR2 YFSETQ. CDR3 DNA sequence: TGCGCCAGCAGATTTCCTAGCGGGGGGGACCCGAACACCGGGGAGCTGTTTTTT. It yields the protein CASRFPSGGDPNTGELFF.

Concerning this clone: Compared with germline, one end of the junction differs, possibly owing to a read error. V usage is TRBV7-9 and J usage is TRBJ2-2; 10 nucleotides agree with TRBD2. The CDR3 spans 16 residues. The V gene's germline CDR1 is SEHNR and CDR2 FQNEAQ (reference sequence). CDR3 amino acids: CASSLGTSDYTGELFF. Here the CDR3 DNA reads TGTGCCAGCAGCCTCGGGACTAGCGATTACACGGGGGAGCTGTTTTTT.

This chain connects TRBV2 to TRBJ2-7; 9 bases map to TRBD1. V shed 6 bases and J 7 bases; nucleotides not matched to a gene: 13. There are 15 residues in the CDR3. CDR1 is SNHLY and CDR2 is FYNNEI in the germline V gene. The CDR3 loop reads CASSFPGTGKGEQYF. The CDR3 coding sequence is TGTGCCAGCAGCTTTCCCGGGACAGGGAAGGGAGAGCAGTACTTC.

The chain couples TRBV7-9 to TRBJ2-7; 10 nucleotides agree with TRBD2. Germline V gene sequence: CDR1 SEHNR, CDR2 FQNEAQ (reference sequence). Unmatched junction bases numbered 5, after V lost 6 bases and J lost 0 bases. The CDR3 totals 15 residues. Here the CDR3 reads CASSPGLAVSYEQYF. CDR3 bases: TGTGCCAGCAGTCCAGGACTAGCGGTCTCCTACGAGCAGTACTTC.

J is TRBJ1-5 and V is TRBV19, with D possibly being TRBD1 (6 bases). Per germline, CDR1 LNHDA and CDR2 SQIVND (reference sequence). This CDR3 has 19 amino acids. V was pared by 8 bases and J by 4 bases, with 30 bases between. CDR3: CASPPRLSRGECRNQPQHF. The CDR3 DNA sequence: TGTGCCAGTCCTCCCCGCCTGAGCAGGGGAGAGTGTAGAAATCAGCCCCAGCATTTT.

The chain links TRBV9 to TRBJ2-7, with a tentative D call TRBD2 (6 bases). This CDR3 has 15 residues. The V end lost 0 bases, the J end lost 6 bases, and 16 bases lay between the germline ends. From germline, CDR1 is SGDLS and CDR2 YYNGEE. The chain's CDR3 is CASSVGGPDGGEQYF. In DNA, the CDR3 is TGTGCCAGCAGCGTAGGGGGACCCGACGGGGGCGAGCAGTACTTC.

This sequence joins TRBV2 and TRBJ2-7; a possible D gene is TRBD2 (5 bases). Germline V gives CDR1 SNHLY, CDR2 FYNNEI. The V and J ends lost 5 bases and 3 bases respectively, with 11 bases between them. This CDR3 contains 13 residues. The DNA of the CDR3 is TGTGCCAGCAGTCTAGCCCTCAGCTACGAGCAGTACTTC. Translation: CASSLALSYEQYF. The entire variable domain, with the rest obtained from reference TRBV2 and TRBJ2-7, is as follows: EPEVTQTPSHQVTQMGQEVILRCVPISNHLYFYWYRQILGQKVEFLVSFYNNEISEKSEIFDDQFSVERPDGSNFTLKIRSTKLEDSAMYFCASSLALSYEQYFGPGTRLTVT.

The chain carries TRBV4-1 and TRBJ1-2; no definite D call. Trimming took 3 bases from V and 5 from J, leaving 16 bases between them. Per germline, CDR1 MGHRA and CDR2 YSYEKL. The CDR3 loop spans 15 amino acids. The CDR3 region is CASSHLAGYGYGYTF. In DNA form, the CDR3 reads TGCGCCAGCAGCCACCTTGCGGGGTATGGGTATGGCTACACCTTC.

The chain has TRBV15 and TRBJ2-3, with D possibly being TRBD2 (5 bases). CDR1 is LNHNV and CDR2 is YYDKDF in the germline V gene (reference sequence). Trimming took 0 bases from V and 1 from J, leaving 14 bases between them. CDR3 size: 17 residues. The CDR3 loop is CATSRDTPRERTDTQYF. The DNA of the CDR3 is TGTGCCACCAGCAGAGATACCCCACGGGAACGCACAGATACGCAGTATTTT. The variable domain in full, with the rest retrieved from reference TRBV15 and TRBJ2-3, is DAMVIQNPRYQVTQFGKPVTLSCSQTLNHNVMYWYQQKSSQAPKLLFHYYDKDFNNEADTPDNFQSRRPNTSFCFLDIRSPGLGDTAMYLCATSRDTPRERTDTQYFGPGTRLTVL.

The chain links TRBV29-1 to TRBJ1-2; TRBD1 aligns across 9 bases. The CDR3 sequence is 15 residues long. The V and J ends lost 6 bases and 4 bases, in that order; junction bases with no gene match: 12. Germline V gene sequence: CDR1 SQVTM, CDR2 ANQGSEA. In DNA form, the CDR3 reads TGCAGCGTGGCTACGGGACAGGGTGAGGGCTATGGCTACACCTTC. Amino acid sequence: CSVATGQGEGYGYTF.

V and J are TRBV5-6 and TRBJ2-7; 8 bases match TRBD1. The CDR3 length is 14 residues. CDR1 and CDR2 (germline): SGHDT, YYEEEE. J lost 3 bases, V lost 3 bases, and 5 bases had no gene match. Here the CDR3 DNA reads TGTGCCAGCAGCTCCGGGACAGGCCTCTACGAGCAGTACTTC. Translating it yields CASSSGTGLYEQYF.

The chain couples TRBV9 to TRBJ1-1; D gene ambiguous. Trimming removed 4 bases from V and 6 bases from J, with 16 bases in between. The CDR3 totals 14 residues. Germline V lookup: CDR1 SGDLS, CDR2 YYNGEE. CDR3 loop: CASSPETVGAEAFF. In DNA, the CDR3 is TGTGCCAGCAGCCCTGAGACGGTGGGCGCTGAAGCTTTCTTT.

This clone showed up just once. The chain links TRBV6-5 to TRBJ1-1; 11 bases map to TRBD1. Trimming cost V 0 bases and J 10 bases; bases outside gene matches: 7. Looked up from germline, CDR1 is MNHEY and CDR2 is SVGAGI. The CDR3 covers 15 residues. CDR3 residues: CASSYSSGTGGIAFF. The CDR3 region has the DNA TGTGCCAGCAGTTACTCGAGTGGGACAGGGGGAATAGCTTTCTTT.

The J gene is TRBJ2-1, the V gene TRBV4-2; 10 bases agree with TRBD2. V lost 5 bases and J lost 5; bases outside the gene matches: 9. CDR3 size: 16 residues. The germline V gene encodes CDR1 LGHNA and CDR2 YNFKEQ. CDR3 in amino acids: CASSKSSGGINNEQFF. CDR3 in DNA: TGTGCCAGCAGCAAAAGTAGCGGGGGGATCAACAATGAGCAGTTCTTC.

This rearrangement joins TRBV24-1 to TRBJ2-3; 10 bases line up with TRBD2. The germline V gene encodes CDR1 KGHDR and CDR2 SFDVKD. The CDR3 runs to 17 residues. The V gene end was trimmed by 3 bases and the J gene end by 2 bases; junction bases not matched to a gene: 7. The CDR3 nucleotides are TGTGCCACCAGTGATGATACCCTAGCGGGGGCCACAGATACGCAGTATTTT. Its protein is CATSDDTLAGATDTQYF.